The 3 T cell receptor beta chains listed next were all sequenced from one sample in a study of control samples from healthy donors and cancer patients. TCRdb keeps only in-frame clones here, not all; method: immunoSEQ multiplex PCR. The sample records around 150,000 clones, roughly 90% being singletons. The material sequenced was blood. These TCRs come from a man aged 25 to 40 in good health.

This CDR3 is CAISESRKGAYEQYF. CDR3 nucleotides: TGTGCCATCAGTGAGTCGCGAAAGGGGGCCTACGAGCAGTACTTC. The V and J genes are TRBV10-3 and TRBJ2-7, with D tentatively TRBD1 (6 bases). Germline CDR1 ENHRY, CDR2 SYGVKD. The CDR3 has 15 amino acids. Trimming stripped 0 bases from V and 2 bases from J, with 11 bases between.

The chain uses TRBV3-1 (or the pseudogene TRBV3-2) and TRBJ2-1; the match to TRBD2 covers 9 bases. Germline CDR1 and CDR2: LGHDT and YNNKEL (reference sequence). J lost 12 bases, V lost 0 bases, and 6 bases had no gene match. The CDR3 consists of 14 residues. The CDR3 DNA reads TGTGCCAGCAGCCAAGATAGGGGACTAGCTGGGCAGTTCTTC. Protein product: CASSQDRGLAGQFF.

The chain uses TRBV6-5 and TRBJ2-7; D perhaps matches TRBD1 (5 bases). CDR1 and CDR2 (germline): MNHEY, SVGAGI. Trimming left V 0 bases short and J 5 bases short, with 14 bases between. The CDR3 runs to 15 residues. In DNA form, the CDR3 reads TGTGCCAGCAGTTACTCGACGTCTAGGGGCCACGAGCAGTACTTC. Translating it yields CASSYSTSRGHEQYF.